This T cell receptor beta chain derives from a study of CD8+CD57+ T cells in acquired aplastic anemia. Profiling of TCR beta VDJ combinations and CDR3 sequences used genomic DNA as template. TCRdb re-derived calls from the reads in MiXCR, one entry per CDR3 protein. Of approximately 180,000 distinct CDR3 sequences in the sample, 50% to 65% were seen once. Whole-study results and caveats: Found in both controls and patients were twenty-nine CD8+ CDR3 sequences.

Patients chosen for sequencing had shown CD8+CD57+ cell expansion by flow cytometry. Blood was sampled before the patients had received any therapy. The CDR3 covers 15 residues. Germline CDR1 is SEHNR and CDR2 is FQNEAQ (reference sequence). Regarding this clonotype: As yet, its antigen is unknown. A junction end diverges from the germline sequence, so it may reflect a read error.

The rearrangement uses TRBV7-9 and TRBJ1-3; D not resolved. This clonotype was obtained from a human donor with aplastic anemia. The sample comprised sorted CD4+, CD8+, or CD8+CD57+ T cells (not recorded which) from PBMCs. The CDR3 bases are TGTGCCAGCAGCTTAGATTTCAGTCCTGGAAACGCCATATATTTT. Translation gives CASSLDFSPGNAIYF.